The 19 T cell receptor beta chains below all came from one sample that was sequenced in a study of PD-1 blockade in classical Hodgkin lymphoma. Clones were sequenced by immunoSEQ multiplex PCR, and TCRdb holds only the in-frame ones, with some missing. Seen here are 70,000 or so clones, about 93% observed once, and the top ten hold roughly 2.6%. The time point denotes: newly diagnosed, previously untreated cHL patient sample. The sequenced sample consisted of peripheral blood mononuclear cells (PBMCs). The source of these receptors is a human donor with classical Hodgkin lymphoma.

The CDR3 nucleotides are TGTGCCATCAGAGATCCTGCCGGGACTAGCGGGGGAGATGAGCAGTTCTTC. Its protein is CAIRDPAGTSGGDEQFF. The chain recombines TRBV10-3 with TRBJ2-1, with 14 bases aligning to TRBD2. The trim removed 6 bases at V and 8 bases at J, leaving 12 bases unmatched. The CDR3 has 17 amino acids. Per the germline V gene, CDR1 is ENHRY and CDR2 is SYGVKD.

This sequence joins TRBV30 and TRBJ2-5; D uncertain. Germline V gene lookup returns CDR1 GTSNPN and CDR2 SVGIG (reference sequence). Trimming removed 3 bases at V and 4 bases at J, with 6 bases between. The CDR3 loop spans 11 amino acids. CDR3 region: CAWSHSETQYF. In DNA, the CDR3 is TGTGCCTGGAGCCACTCAGAGACCCAGTACTTC. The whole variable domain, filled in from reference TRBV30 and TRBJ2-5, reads SQTIHQWPATLVQPVGSPLSLECTVEGTSNPNLYWYRQAAGRGLQLLFYSVGIGQISSEVPQNLSASRPQDRQFILSSKKLLLSDSGFYLCAWSHSETQYFGPGTRLLVL.

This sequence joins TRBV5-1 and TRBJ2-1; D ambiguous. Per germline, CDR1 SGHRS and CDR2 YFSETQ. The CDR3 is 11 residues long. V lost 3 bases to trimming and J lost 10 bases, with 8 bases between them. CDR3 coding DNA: TGCGCCAGCAGCTCAGCCGTAGAGCAGTTCTTC. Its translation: CASSSAVEQFF.

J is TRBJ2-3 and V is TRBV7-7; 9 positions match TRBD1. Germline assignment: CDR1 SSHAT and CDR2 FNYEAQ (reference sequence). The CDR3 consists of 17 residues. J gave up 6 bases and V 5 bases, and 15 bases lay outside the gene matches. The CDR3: CASSAAVYRGLGDTQYF. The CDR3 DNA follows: TGTGCCAGCAGCGCGGCCGTTTACAGGGGGCTCGGGGATACGCAGTATTTT. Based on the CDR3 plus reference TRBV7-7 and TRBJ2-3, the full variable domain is GAGVSQSPRYKVTKRGQDVTLRCDPISSHATLYWYQQALGQGPEFLTYFNYEAQPDKSGLPSDRFSAERPEGSISTLTIQRTEQRDSAMYRCASSAAVYRGLGDTQYFGPGTRLTVL.

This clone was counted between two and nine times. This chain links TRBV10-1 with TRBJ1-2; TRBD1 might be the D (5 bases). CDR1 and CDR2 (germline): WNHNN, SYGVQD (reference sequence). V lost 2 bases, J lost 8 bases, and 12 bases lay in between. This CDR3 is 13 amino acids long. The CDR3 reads CASSERQGYGYTF. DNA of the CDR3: TGCGCCAGCAGTGAGAGGCAGGGCTACGGCTACACCTTC.

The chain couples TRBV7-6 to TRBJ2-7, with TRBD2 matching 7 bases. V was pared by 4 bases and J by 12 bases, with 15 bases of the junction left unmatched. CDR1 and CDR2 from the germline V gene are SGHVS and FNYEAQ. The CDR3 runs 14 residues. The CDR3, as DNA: TGTGCCAGCAGCTCCCGGGAGGTGGGCACGTCCGCGTACTTC. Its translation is CASSSREVGTSAYF.

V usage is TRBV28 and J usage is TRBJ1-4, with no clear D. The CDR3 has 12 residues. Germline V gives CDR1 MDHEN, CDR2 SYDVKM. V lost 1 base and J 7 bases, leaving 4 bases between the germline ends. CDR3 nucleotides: TGTGCCAGCAGTTTATCCGGTGAAAAACTGTTTTTT. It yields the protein CASSLSGEKLFF.

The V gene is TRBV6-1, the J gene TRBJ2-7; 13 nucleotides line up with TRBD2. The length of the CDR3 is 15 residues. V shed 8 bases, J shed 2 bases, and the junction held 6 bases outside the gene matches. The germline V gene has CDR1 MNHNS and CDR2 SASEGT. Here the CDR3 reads CASGWTSGGTYEQYF. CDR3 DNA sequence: TGTGCCAGCGGCTGGACTAGCGGGGGAACCTACGAGCAGTACTTC.

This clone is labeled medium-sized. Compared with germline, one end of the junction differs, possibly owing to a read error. DNA for the CDR3: TGCGGGACAGGGACTGGAAACACCATATATTTT. This sequence encodes CGTGTGNTIYF. The rearrangement uses TRBV19 and TRBJ1-3; TRBD1 matches 9 bases. CDR3 size: 11 residues. Germline values: CDR1 LNHDA, CDR2 SQIVND (reference sequence).

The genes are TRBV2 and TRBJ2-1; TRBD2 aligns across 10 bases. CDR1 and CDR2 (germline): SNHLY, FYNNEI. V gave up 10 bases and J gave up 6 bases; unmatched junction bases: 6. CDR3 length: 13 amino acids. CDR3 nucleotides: TGTGCCACTATCCTAGCGGGAGTCAATGAGCAGTTCTTC. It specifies CATILAGVNEQFF.

The DNA for the CDR3 is TGTGCCAGCAGTAAACTAGCGGGAGGGGCCTACGAGCAGTACTTC. Its protein product is CASSKLAGGAYEQYF. V usage is TRBV2 and J usage is TRBJ2-7; TRBD2 matches 13 bases. This CDR3 contains 15 residues. V was clipped by 5 bases and J by 2 bases; unmatched bases: 3. Per the germline V gene, CDR1 is SNHLY and CDR2 is FYNNEI.

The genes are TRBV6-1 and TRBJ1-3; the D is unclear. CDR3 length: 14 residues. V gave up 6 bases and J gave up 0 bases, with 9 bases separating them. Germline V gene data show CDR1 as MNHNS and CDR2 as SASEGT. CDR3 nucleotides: TGTGCCAGCAGGGAGCGTTTCTCTGGAAACACCATATATTTT. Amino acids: CASRERFSGNTIYF.

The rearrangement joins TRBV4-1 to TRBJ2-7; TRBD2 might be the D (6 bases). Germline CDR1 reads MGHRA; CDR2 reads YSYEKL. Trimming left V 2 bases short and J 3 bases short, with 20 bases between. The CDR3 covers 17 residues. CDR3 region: CASSQTRVPGLLYEQYF. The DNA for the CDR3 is TGCGCCAGCAGCCAAACTAGGGTACCGGGACTTCTCTACGAGCAGTACTTC.

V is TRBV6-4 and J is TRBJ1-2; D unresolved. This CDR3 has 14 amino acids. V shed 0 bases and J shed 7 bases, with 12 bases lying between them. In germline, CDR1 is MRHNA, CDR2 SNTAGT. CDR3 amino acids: CASSDSGGIGGYTF. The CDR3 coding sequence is TGTGCCAGCAGTGACTCAGGAGGTATCGGTGGCTACACCTTC.

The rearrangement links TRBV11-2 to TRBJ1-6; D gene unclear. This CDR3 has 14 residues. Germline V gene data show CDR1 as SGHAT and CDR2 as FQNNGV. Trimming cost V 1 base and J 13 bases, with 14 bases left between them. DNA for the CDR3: TGTGCCAGCAGCTTAGGGCAGCCCCCCTATCCCCTCCACTTT. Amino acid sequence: CASSLGQPPYPLHF.

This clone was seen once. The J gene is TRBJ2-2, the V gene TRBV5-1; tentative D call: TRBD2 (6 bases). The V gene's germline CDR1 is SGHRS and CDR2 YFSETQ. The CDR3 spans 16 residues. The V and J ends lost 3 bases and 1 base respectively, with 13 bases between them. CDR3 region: CASSSNLGGNTGELFF. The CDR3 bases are TGCGCCAGCAGCTCGAACCTCGGGGGGAACACCGGGGAGCTGTTTTTT.

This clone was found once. The CDR3 region has the DNA TGTGCCAGCAGCGTAGGTGGGGGGTATTGGACAGATACGCAGTATTTT. It translates to CASSVGGGYWTDTQYF. This sequence joins TRBV9 and TRBJ2-3; weak D call: TRBD2 (6 bases). The CDR3 is 16 amino acids. CDR1 and CDR2 (germline): SGDLS, YYNGEE. The germline V and J ends were trimmed by 0 bases and 3 bases, with 14 bases remaining between them.

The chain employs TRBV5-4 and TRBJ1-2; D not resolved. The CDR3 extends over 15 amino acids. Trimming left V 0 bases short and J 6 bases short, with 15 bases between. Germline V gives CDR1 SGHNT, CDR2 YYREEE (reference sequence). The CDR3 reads CASSLDLSQDDGYTF. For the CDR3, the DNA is TGTGCCAGCAGCTTGGATTTAAGCCAGGACGATGGCTACACCTTC.

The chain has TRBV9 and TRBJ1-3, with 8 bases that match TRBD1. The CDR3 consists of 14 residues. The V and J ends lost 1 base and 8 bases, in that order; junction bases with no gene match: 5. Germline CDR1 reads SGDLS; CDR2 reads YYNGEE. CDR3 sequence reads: CASSVFQGADTIYF. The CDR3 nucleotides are TGTGCCAGCAGCGTATTTCAGGGGGCGGACACCATATATTTT.